This T cell receptor beta chain was sequenced during a study of shared clonotypes between healthy human individuals. At the level of the study: Aged 18 to 49, the donors were a couple of women and a few men. Whole-study findings and limits: Rarefaction analysis demonstrated incomplete sorted-subset sequencing notwithstanding large depth. In this cohort, only blood was sampled, and tissue repertoires likely differ. Relative to memory subsets, naive subsets generally showed larger estimated richness.

With respect to this clone: Its antigen is unidentified.

The repertoire was sequenced with immunoSEQ multiplex PCR; TCRdb's copy has only in-frame clones and lacks some. Found here are around 980,000 clones, approximately 80% of them singletons; the top ten hold 0.61%. The trim removed 2 bases at V and 1 base at J, leaving 4 bases unmatched. Germline values: CDR1 MNHNY, CDR2 SVGAGI (reference sequence). The CDR3 consists of 15 residues. The sequenced sample consisted of memory CD4+ T cells from PBMCs. Subset: CD45RA-negative fraction. The sequence was collected from a man between 18 and 35 years old in good health. Some clones in this sample may be carry-over from other donors' samples. The rearrangement links TRBV6-6 to TRBJ1-2; 7 nucleotides line up with TRBD1. As DNA, the CDR3 is TGTGCCAGCAGTTACGGGGACAGTTATAACTATGGCTACACCTTC. It translates to CASSYGDSYNYGYTF.